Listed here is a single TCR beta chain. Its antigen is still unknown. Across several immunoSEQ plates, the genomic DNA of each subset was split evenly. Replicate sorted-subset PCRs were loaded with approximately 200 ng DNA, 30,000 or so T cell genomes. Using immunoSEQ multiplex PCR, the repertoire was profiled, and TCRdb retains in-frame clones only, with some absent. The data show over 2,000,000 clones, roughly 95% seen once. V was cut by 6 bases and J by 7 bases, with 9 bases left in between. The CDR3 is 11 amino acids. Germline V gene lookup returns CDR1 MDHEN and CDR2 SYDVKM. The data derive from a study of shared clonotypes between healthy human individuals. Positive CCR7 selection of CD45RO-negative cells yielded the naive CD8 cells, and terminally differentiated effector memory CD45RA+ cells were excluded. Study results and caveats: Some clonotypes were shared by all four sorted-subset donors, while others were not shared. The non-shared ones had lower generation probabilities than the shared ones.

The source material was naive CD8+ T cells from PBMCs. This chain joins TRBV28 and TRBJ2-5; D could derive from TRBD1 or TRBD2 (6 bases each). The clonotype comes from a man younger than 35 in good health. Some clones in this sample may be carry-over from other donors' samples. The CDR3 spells CASREGGTQYF. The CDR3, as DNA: TGTGCCAGCAGGGAGGGGGGGACCCAGTACTTC.